Below, 17 T cell receptor beta chains from the same sample are listed, as sequenced in a study of blood T cell repertoires in COVID-19. Assay used: immunoSEQ multiplex PCR; TCRdb lists only in-frame clones, some missing. The sample records approximately 200,000 clones, around four fifths being singletons. The sample consisted of peripheral blood. The receptors were gathered from a woman aged 25 to 39 with acute or convalescent COVID-19.

The V and J genes are TRBV5-1 and TRBJ1-2; D gene ambiguous. Germline lookup yields CDR1 SGHRS and CDR2 YFSETQ. V gave up 1 base and J gave up 7 bases, with 11 bases separating them. The CDR3 extends over 13 amino acids. CDR3 DNA: TGCGCCAGCAGCTTGTTAATAGCCGCTGGCTACACCTTC. This sequence encodes CASSLLIAAGYTF.

This chain links TRBV5-1 with TRBJ2-3; the D gene is possibly TRBD1 (6 bases). The length of the CDR3 is 13 residues. The V gene lost 2 bases and the J gene lost 6 bases, with 10 bases spanning the gap. CDR1 and CDR2 (germline): SGHRS, YFSETQ. The CDR3 DNA sequence: TGCGCCAGCAGCTTAGGGGGTGTGGATACGCAGTATTTT. This sequence encodes CASSLGGVDTQYF.

This chain connects TRBV29-1 to TRBJ1-4, with a weak D call TRBD1 (6 bases). CDR1 is SQVTM, CDR2 ANQGSEA, per germline. V was cut by 0 bases and J by 7 bases, with 15 bases left in between. There are 15 residues in the CDR3. The chain's CDR3 is CSVEDRAGEGEKLFF. The CDR3 DNA reads as TGCAGCGTTGAAGATAGGGCAGGGGAGGGTGAAAAACTGTTTTTT. Variable domain in full (rest from reference TRBV29-1 and TRBJ1-4): SAVISQKPSRDICQRGTSLTIQCQVDSQVTMMFWYRQQPGQSLTLIATANQGSEATYESGFVIDKFPISRPNLTFSTLTVSNMSPEDSSIYLCSVEDRAGEGEKLFFGSGTQLSVL.

This clone was detected only a few times. In DNA form, the CDR3 reads TGTGCCAGCAGTTTATTCCTAGCGGGAGGGTTTGAGGAGCTGTTTTTT. Protein: CASSLFLAGGFEELFF. This sequence joins TRBV28 and TRBJ2-2; 12 bases match TRBD2. Looked up from germline, CDR1 is MDHEN and CDR2 is SYDVKM. This CDR3 region has 16 residues. V trimming: 1 base; J trimming: 10 bases; junction bases outside the gene matches: 7.

This chain links TRBV11-2 with TRBJ1-4; 8 bases match TRBD1. The CDR3 runs 15 residues. V was clipped by 3 bases and J by 4 bases; unmatched bases: 4. CDR1 and CDR2 from the germline V gene are SGHAT and FQNNGV. The CDR3 DNA is TGTGCCAGCAGCTTTGACAGGGGTTATAATGAAAAACTGTTTTTT. It translates to CASSFDRGYNEKLFF.

This chain connects TRBV14 to TRBJ1-6; no clear D gene. The CDR3 is made up of 15 amino acids. Trimming stripped 7 bases from V and 9 bases from J, with 19 bases between. Looked up from germline, CDR1 is SGHDN and CDR2 is FVKESK. The CDR3 loop is CASTTNPGSGSPLHF. In nucleotides, the CDR3 is TGTGCCAGCACCACCAACCCGGGAAGTGGTTCACCCCTCCACTTT.

The V and J genes are TRBV9 and TRBJ2-2; TRBD2 matches 10 bases. CDR3 length: 16 amino acids. Trimming cost V 2 bases and J 4 bases; bases outside gene matches: 5. The germline V gene encodes CDR1 SGDLS and CDR2 YYNGEE. Here the CDR3 DNA reads TGTGCCAGCAGCGTCCATCCTAGCGGGGGCACCGGGGAGCTGTTTTTT. Its translation is CASSVHPSGGTGELFF.

The rearrangement links TRBV3-1 (or the pseudogene TRBV3-2) to TRBJ2-2; TRBD1 aligns across 10 bases. From germline, CDR1 is LGHDT and CDR2 YNNKEL (reference sequence). This CDR3 has 14 residues. The junction had 1 base not matched to a gene; V was cut back by 3 bases and J by 6 bases. CDR3 sequence: CASSHGQGAGELFF. CDR3 coding DNA: TGTGCCAGCAGCCACGGACAGGGGGCCGGGGAGCTGTTTTTT.

The V call is TRBV5-1, the J call TRBJ2-5; D may be TRBD1 (6 bases). Per germline, CDR1 SGHRS and CDR2 YFSETQ. This CDR3 comprises 15 residues. The V end lost 0 bases, the J end lost 1 base, and 10 bases lay between the germline ends. The CDR3 sequence: CASSLDYRAQETQYF. DNA for the CDR3: TGCGCCAGCAGCTTGGACTACAGGGCCCAAGAGACCCAGTACTTC.

The V gene is TRBV5-1, the J gene TRBJ1-3; tentatively, D is TRBD1 (5 bases). The V and J ends lost 5 bases and 0 bases respectively, with 9 bases between them. From germline, CDR1 is SGHRS and CDR2 YFSETQ. This CDR3 is built from 14 residues. The CDR3 DNA sequence: TGCGCCAGCAGGCACAGGCTCTCTGGAAACACCATATATTTT. This translates into CASRHRLSGNTIYF.

The chain recombines TRBV29-1 with TRBJ2-1; 11 nucleotides agree with TRBD2. The ends lost 6 bases at V and 7 bases at J; junction bases unmatched: 11. Germline CDR1 SQVTM, CDR2 ANQGSEA. The CDR3 runs to 15 residues. CDR3 loop: CSVTGTSGKRNEQFF. CDR3 bases: TGCAGCGTCACCGGGACTAGCGGAAAGCGGAATGAGCAGTTCTTC.

V is TRBV7-3 and J is TRBJ1-2; 8 nucleotides line up with TRBD1. The CDR3 has 15 amino acids. CDR1 and CDR2 from the germline V gene are SGHTA and FQGTGA. The J segment lost 3 bases and the V segment lost 6 bases, leaving 9 bases of the junction unmatched. In DNA, the CDR3 is TGTGCCAGCAGTCAAACAGGGGGAATGGACTATGGCTACACCTTC. Encoded protein: CASSQTGGMDYGYTF.

The chain has TRBV6-2 or TRBV6-3 and TRBJ2-7, with D perhaps TRBD2 (5 bases). This CDR3 region has 13 residues. Deletions cut 0 bases from V and 3 bases from J, with 6 bases between. Germline CDR1 and CDR2: MNHEY and SVGEGT. The CDR3 here is CASSYSGDYEQYF. The CDR3 nucleotides read TGTGCCAGCAGTTACTCGGGAGACTACGAGCAGTACTTC.

The gene calls are TRBV19 and TRBJ1-5, with 10 positions matching TRBD1. CDR1 LNHDA and CDR2 SQIVND come from the germline V gene (reference sequence). The CDR3 totals 18 residues. After removal of 3 bases from V and 5 bases from J, the junction contained 13 bases not matched to a gene. The CDR3 region has the DNA TGTGCCAGTAGTATCCCTCGGACAGGGGGACTTTCGGATCAGCCCCAGCATTTT. Amino acid sequence: CASSIPRTGGLSDQPQHF.

This clone showed up just a few times. The V call is TRBV7-2, the J call TRBJ2-7; D is unclear. Germline V gene lookup returns CDR1 SGHTA and CDR2 FQGNSA. The CDR3 has 16 residues. Trimming cost V 0 bases and J 1 base, with 13 bases left between them. The CDR3 coding sequence is TGTGCCAGCAGCTTAGCGCGAGCTAGTCCATCCTACGAGCAGTACTTC. This gives the protein CASSLARASPSYEQYF.

The V gene is TRBV4-2, the J gene TRBJ2-3; 11 bases agree with TRBD2. The V gene's germline CDR1 is LGHNA and CDR2 YNFKEQ. The CDR3 is made up of 17 amino acids. V lost 6 bases, J lost 7 bases, and 15 bases stayed unmatched. The CDR3 reads CASREELAGEWGNTQYF. As DNA, the CDR3 is TGTGCCAGCAGGGAAGAACTAGCGGGAGAGTGGGGGAATACGCAGTATTTT.

This clone showed up just a few times. V usage is TRBV10-3 and J usage is TRBJ2-7, with 11 bases that match TRBD2. This CDR3 is built from 14 residues. CDR1 is ENHRY, CDR2 SYGVKD, per germline. V dropped 6 bases and J dropped 5; count of bases not matched to a gene: 6. Here the CDR3 reads CAIRTSGRSDEQYF. CDR3 nucleotides: TGTGCCATCAGAACTAGCGGGAGATCAGACGAGCAGTACTTC.